What follows describes a single T cell receptor beta chain. Its antigen is not known. The data stem from a study of CD8+ T cells in alopecia areata. The authors extracted RNA and reverse transcribed it into cDNA as the sequencing template. Method: immunoSEQ multiplex PCR; TCRdb's copy keeps in-frame clones and lacks some. The sample yields approximately 170,000 clones, 60% to 70% seen once. Regarding treatment: oral pan-JAK inhibitor, 5-10 mg twice daily. Study-level results: Sequencing of scalp tissue also captures the resident alphabeta T cells of normal skin.

Sequences were derived from CD4+ T cells sorted from blood, sampled at week 4, from a patient treated with tofacitinib. This clonotype was obtained from a human donor with alopecia areata.

In nucleotides, the CDR3 is TGTGCCAGCAGTTACGGAAGCGGGACGGCACAAGAGACCCAGTACTTC. Amino acid sequence: CASSYGSGTAQETQYF. The genes are TRBV6-5 and TRBJ2-5; TRBD2 matches 7 bases. The J segment lost 2 bases and the V segment lost 2 bases, leaving 8 bases of the junction unmatched. The CDR3 spans 16 residues. CDR1 and CDR2 from the germline V gene are MNHEY and SVGAGI.